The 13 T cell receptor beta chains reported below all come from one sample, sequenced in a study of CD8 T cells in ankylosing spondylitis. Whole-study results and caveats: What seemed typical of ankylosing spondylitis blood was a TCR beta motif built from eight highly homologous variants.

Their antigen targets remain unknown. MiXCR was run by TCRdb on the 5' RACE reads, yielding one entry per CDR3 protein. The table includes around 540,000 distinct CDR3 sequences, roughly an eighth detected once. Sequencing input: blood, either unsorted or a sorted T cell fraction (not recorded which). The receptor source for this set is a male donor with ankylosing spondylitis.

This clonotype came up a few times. In DNA form, the CDR3 reads TGCGCCAGCAGCCCAAGGACAGGGGGGTACTACGAGCAGTACTTC. Translation: CASSPRTGGYYEQYF. The chain uses TRBV5-1 and TRBJ2-7; 10 positions match TRBD1. The trim removed 4 bases at V and 3 bases at J, leaving 7 bases unmatched. CDR1 and CDR2 (germline): SGHRS, YFSETQ. This CDR3 is built from 15 residues.

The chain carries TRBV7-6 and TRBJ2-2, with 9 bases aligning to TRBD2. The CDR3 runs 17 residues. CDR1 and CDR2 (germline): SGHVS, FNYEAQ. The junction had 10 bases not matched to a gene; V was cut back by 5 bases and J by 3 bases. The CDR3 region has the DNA TGTGCCAGCAGCCTACGCCCAGCGGGAGGTGACACCGGGGAGCTGTTTTTT. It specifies CASSLRPAGGDTGELFF. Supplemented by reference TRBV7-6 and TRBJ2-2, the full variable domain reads GAGVSQSPRYKVTKRGQDVALRCDPISGHVSLYWYRQALGQGPEFLTYFNYEAQQDKSGLPNDRFSAERPEGSISTLTIQRTEQRDSAMYRCASSLRPAGGDTGELFFGEGSRLTVL.

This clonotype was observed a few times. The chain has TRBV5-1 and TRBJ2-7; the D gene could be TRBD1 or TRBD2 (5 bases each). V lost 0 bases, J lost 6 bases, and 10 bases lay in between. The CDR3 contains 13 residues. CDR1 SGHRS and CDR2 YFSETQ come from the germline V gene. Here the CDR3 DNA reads TGCGCCAGCAGCTTGGCGTCAGGGAGCGAGCAGTACTTC. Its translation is CASSLASGSEQYF. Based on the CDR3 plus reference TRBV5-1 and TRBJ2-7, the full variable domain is KAGVTQTPRYLIKTRGQQVTLSCSPISGHRSVSWYQQTPGQGLQFLFEYFSETQRNKGNFPGRFSGRQFSNSRSEMNVSTLELGDSALYLCASSLASGSEQYFGPGTRLTVT.

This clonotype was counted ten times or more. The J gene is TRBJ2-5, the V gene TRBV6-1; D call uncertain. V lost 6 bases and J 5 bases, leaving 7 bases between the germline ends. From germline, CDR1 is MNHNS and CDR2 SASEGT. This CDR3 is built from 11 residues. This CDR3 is CASRERETQYF. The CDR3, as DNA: TGTGCCAGCAGGGAACGGGAGACCCAGTACTTC.

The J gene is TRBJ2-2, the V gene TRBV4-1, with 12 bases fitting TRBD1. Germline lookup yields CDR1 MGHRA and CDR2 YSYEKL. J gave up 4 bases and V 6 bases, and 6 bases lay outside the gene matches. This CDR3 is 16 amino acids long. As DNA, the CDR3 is TGCGCCAGCAGACGTTCGGGACAGGGGGCCACCGGGGAGCTGTTTTTT. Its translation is CASRRSGQGATGELFF.

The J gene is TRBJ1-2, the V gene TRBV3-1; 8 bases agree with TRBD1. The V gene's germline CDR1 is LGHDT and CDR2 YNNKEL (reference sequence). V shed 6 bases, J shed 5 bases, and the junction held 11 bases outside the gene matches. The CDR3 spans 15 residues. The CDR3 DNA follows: TGTGCCAGCAGTCCTCGGGACAGGTCGACTTATGGCTACACCTTC. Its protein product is CASSPRDRSTYGYTF.

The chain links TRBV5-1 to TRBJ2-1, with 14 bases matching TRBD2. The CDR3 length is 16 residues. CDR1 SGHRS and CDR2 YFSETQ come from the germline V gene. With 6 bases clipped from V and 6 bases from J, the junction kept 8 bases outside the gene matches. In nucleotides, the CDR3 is TGCGCCAGCATCAAGACTAGCGGGAGGGCAAGCAATGAGCAGTTCTTC. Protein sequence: CASIKTSGRASNEQFF.

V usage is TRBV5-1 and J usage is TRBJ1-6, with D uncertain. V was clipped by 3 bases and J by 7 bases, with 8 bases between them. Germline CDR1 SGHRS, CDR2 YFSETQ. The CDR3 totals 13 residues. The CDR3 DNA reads TGCGCCAGCAGCTGGGCCGAAAATTCACCCCTCCACTTT. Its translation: CASSWAENSPLHF.

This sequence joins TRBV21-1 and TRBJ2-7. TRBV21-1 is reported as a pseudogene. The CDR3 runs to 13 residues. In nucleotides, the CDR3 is TGTGCCAGCAGCAAGGCCGTGGCCTACGAGCAGTACTTC. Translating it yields CASSKAVAYEQYF.

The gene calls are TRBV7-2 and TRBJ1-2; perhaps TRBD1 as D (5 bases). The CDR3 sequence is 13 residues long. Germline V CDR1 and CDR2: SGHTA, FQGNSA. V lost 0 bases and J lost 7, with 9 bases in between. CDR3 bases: TGTGCCAGCAGCTTAGCGGGCAGGGTTGGCTACACCTTC. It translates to CASSLAGRVGYTF.

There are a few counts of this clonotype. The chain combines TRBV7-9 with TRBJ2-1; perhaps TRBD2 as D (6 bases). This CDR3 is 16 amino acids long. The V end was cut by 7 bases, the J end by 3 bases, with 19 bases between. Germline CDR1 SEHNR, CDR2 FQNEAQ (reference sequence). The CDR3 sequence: CASIPKRRGDYNEQFF. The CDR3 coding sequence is TGTGCCAGCATCCCGAAAAGGCGGGGAGACTACAATGAGCAGTTCTTC.

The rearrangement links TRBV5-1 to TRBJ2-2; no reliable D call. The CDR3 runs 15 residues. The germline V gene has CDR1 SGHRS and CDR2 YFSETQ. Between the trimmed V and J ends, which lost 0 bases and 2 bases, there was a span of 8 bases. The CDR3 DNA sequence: TGCGCCAGCAGCTTGGTAGAGCTTAACACCGGGGAGCTGTTTTTT. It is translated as CASSLVELNTGELFF.

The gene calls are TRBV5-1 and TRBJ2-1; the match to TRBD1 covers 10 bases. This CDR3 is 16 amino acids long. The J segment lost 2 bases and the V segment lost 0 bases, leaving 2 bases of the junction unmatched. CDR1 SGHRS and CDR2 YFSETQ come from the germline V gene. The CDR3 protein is CASSLGDRGPYNEQFF. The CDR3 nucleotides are TGCGCCAGCAGCTTGGGGGACAGGGGCCCCTACAATGAGCAGTTCTTC.